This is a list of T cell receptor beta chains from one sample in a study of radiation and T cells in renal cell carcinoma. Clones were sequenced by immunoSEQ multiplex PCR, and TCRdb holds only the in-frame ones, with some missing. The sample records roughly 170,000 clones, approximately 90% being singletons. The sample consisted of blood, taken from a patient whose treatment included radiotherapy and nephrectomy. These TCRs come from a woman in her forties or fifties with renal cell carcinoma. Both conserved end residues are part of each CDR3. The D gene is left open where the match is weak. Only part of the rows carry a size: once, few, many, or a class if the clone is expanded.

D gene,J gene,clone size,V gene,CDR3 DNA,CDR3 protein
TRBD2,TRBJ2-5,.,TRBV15,TGTGCCACCAGCAGAGAGAGGACTAGGTTGGGCGTCGAGACCCAGTACTTC,CATSRERTRLGVETQYF
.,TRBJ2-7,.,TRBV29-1,TGCAGCGTTGAGGTGGCTAGCTACGAGCAGTACTTC,CSVEVASYEQYF
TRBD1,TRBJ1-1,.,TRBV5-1,TGCGCCAGCATGCGACAGGGGAACACTGAAGCTTTCTTT,CASMRQGNTEAFF
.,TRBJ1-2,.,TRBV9,TGTGCCAGCAGCGTAGTCGCGGGAACCTATGGCTACACCTTC,CASSVVAGTYGYTF
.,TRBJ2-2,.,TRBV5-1,TGCGCCAGCAAAGTAACCGGGGAGCTGTTTTTT,CASKVTGELFF
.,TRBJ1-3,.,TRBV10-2,TGCGCCAGCCTACAGGGAGTCGGAAACACCATATATTTT,CASLQGVGNTIYF
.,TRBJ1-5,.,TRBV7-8,TGTGCCAGCAGCTTAGGTCGGAACAGCAATCAGCCCCAGCATTTT,CASSLGRNSNQPQHF
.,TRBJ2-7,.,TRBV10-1,TGCGCCAGCAGTGATACACATAGTACCTACGAGCAGTACTTC,CASSDTHSTYEQYF
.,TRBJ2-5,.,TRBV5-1,TGCGCCAGCAGCCGAGGGGATAACCAAGAGACCCAGTACTTC,CASSRGDNQETQYF
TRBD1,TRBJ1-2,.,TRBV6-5,TGTGCCAGCAGTTACGACAGGGCGAAAAATGGCTACACCTTC,CASSYDRAKNGYTF
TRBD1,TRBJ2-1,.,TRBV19,TGTGCCAGTAGTACACCGGGACAGGGGAGCGGCAATGAGCAGTTCTTC,CASSTPGQGSGNEQFF
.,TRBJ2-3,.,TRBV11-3,TGTGCCAGCAGCTTGGACATAGGCACAGATACGCAGTATTTT,CASSLDIGTDTQYF
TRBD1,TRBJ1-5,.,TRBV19,TGTGCCAGTAGTACAAGCCCGACAGGGAAGCAGCCCCAGCATTTT,CASSTSPTGKQPQHF
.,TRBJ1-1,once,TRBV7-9,TGTGCCAGCAGCTTAGCCGTCGGAACGCTGGGTTTCTTT,CASSLAVGTLGFF
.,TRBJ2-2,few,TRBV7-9,TGTGCCAGCAGCCCTGCAGTCACCGGGGAGCTGTTTTTT,CASSPAVTGELFF
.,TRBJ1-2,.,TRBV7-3,TGTGCCAGCAGCTTAGTAAGAGAAAACTATGGCTACACCTTC,CASSLVRENYGYTF
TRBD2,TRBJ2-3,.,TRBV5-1,TGCGCCAGCAGCCGCGGGACTAGCGGGGTAGATACGCAGTATTTT,CASSRGTSGVDTQYF
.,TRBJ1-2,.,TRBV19,TGTGCCAGTAGGACCGGCCCAGGCGGTCTAGGCTACACCTTC,CASRTGPGGLGYTF
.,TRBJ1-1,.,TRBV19,TGTGCCAGTAGTATCGTTTCGTGGGGGGGAGCTTTCTTT,CASSIVSWGGAFF
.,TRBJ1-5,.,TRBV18,TGTGCCAGCTCACCAAACTCAGGGGGCAATCAGCCCCAGCATTTT,CASSPNSGGNQPQHF
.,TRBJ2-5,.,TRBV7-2,TGTGCCAGCAACCCTGCCGCACTTCAAGAGACCCAGTACTTC,CASNPAALQETQYF
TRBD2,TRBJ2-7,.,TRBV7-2,TGTGCCAGCAGCTTAATAAGCGGGGGGACCTCCTACGAGCAGTACTTC,CASSLISGGTSYEQYF
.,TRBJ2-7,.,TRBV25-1,TGTGCCAGCAGTGCTTATCCTACCGGGACGGACTACGAGCAGTACTTC,CASSAYPTGTDYEQYF
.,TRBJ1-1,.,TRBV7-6,TGTGCCAGCAGCTCACTGGGGGGCACTGAAGCTTTCTTT,CASSSLGGTEAFF
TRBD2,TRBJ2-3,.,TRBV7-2,TGTGCCAGCACCGGGGGTAGCGGGGTTTTCACAGATACGCAGTATTTT,CASTGGSGVFTDTQYF
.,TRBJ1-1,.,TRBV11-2,TGTGCCAGCAGTTCAGGGTTCACTGAAGCTTTCTTT,CASSSGFTEAFF
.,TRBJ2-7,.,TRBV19,TGTGCCAGTAGTCTTTACTCCGCAGTACCGGAGCAGTACTTC,CASSLYSAVPEQYF
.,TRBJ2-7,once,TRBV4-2,TGTGCCAGCAGCCAAGAATGGCCGAGCTCCTACGAGCAGTACTTC,CASSQEWPSSYEQYF
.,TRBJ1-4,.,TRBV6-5,TGTGCCAGCAGGACGCTGGCTAATGAAAAACTGTTTTTT,CASRTLANEKLFF
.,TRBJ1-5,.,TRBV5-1,TGCGCCAGCAGCCGGGACACAAATCAGCCCCAGCATTTT,CASSRDTNQPQHF
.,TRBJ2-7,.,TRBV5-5,TGTGCCAGCAGCTTGGCCGGGACGGTCACCTACGAGCAGTACTTC,CASSLAGTVTYEQYF
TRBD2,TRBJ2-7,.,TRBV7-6,TGTGCCAGCAGTCGAGCGGGGGGGTGGTACGAGCAGTACTTC,CASSRAGGWYEQYF
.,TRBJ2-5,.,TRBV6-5,TGTGCCAGCAGTTACCACCGTAAACGCGCCCAAGAGACCCAGTACTTC,CASSYHRKRAQETQYF
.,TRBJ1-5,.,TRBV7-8,TGTGCCAGCAGCTTAGAGCGCCAGCGCAATCAGCCCCAGCATTTT,CASSLERQRNQPQHF
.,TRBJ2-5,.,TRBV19,TGTGCCAGTAGTATAGCGGGCGATCAAGAGACCCAGTACTTC,CASSIAGDQETQYF
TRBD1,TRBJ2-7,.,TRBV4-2,TGTGCCAGCAGCCAAGAGGGACAGGCCTACGAGCAGTACTTC,CASSQEGQAYEQYF
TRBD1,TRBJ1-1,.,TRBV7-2,TGTGCCAGCAGCCTCGATGGGACAGGCGACACTGAAGCTTTCTTT,CASSLDGTGDTEAFF
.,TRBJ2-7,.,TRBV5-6,TGTGCCAGCAGCTTGGTCCAGGGCCACGAGCAGTACTTC,CASSLVQGHEQYF
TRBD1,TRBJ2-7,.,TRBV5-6,TGTGCCAGCAGCTTTCGGGGGACAGGGAACTCCTACGAGCAGTACTTC,CASSFRGTGNSYEQYF
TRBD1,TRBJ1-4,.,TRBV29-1,TGCAGCGTGGCCTGGGACAGAGGAAACGAAAAACTGTTTTTT,CSVAWDRGNEKLFF
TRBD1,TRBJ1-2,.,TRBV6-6,TGTGCCAGCAGTTACCCCACAGGGGATGGCTACACCTTC,CASSYPTGDGYTF
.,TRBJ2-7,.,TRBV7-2,TGTGCCAGCAGCGATCGCTACGAGCAGTACTTC,CASSDRYEQYF
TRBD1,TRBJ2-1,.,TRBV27,TGTGCCAGCAGTTTAAGTGGGACAGGGCGCAATGAGCAGTTCTTC,CASSLSGTGRNEQFF
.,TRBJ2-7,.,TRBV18,TGTGCCAGCTCAACAAAGGCAGTACCAACCTACGAGCAGTACTTC,CASSTKAVPTYEQYF
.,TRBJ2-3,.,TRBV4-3,TGCGCCAGCAGCCAAGCCAGCGGCAGCACAGATACGCAGTATTTT,CASSQASGSTDTQYF
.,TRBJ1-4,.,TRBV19,TGTGCCAGTAGTATCTCTTGGGCGTTAGCTAATGAAAAACTGTTTTTT,CASSISWALANEKLFF
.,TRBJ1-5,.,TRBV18,TGTGCCAGCTCACAGGGACCCAACAATCAGCCCCAGCATTTT,CASSQGPNNQPQHF
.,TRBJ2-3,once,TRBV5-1,TGCGCCAGCAGCTTGGCCTTTGTCGCAGCAGATACGCAGTATTTT,CASSLAFVAADTQYF
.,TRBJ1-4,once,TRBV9,TGTGCCAGCAGCGTGGATCCGCGATCTGAAAAACTGTTTTTT,CASSVDPRSEKLFF
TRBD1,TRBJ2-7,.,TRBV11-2,TGTGCCAGCAGAGAGCCCGGGACAGACTACGAGCAGTACTTC,CASREPGTDYEQYF